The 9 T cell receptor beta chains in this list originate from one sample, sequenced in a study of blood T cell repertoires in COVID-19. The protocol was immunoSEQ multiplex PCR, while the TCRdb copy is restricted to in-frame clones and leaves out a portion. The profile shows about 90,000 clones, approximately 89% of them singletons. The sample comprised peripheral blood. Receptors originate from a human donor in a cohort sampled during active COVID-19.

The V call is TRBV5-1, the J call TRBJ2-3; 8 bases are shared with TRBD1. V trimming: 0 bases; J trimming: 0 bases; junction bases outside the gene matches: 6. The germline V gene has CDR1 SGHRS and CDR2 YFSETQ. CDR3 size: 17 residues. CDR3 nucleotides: TGCGCCAGCAGCTTGGCTAGACGGACAGGGAGCACAGATACGCAGTATTTT. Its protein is CASSLARRTGSTDTQYF.

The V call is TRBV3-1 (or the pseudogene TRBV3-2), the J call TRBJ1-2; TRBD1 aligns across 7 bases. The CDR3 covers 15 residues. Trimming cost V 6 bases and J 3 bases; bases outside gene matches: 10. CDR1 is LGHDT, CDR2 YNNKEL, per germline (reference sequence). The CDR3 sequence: CASRRRQGSYYGYTF. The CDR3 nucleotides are TGTGCCAGCAGACGTAGACAGGGATCCTACTATGGCTACACCTTC.

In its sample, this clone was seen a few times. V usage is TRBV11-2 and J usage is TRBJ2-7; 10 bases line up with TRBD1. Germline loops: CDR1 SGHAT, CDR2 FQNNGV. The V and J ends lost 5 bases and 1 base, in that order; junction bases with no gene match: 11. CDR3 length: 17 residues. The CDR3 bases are TGTGCCAGCAGCCTAACTGACAGGGGGCCCGAATCCTACGAGCAGTACTTC. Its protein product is CASSLTDRGPESYEQYF.

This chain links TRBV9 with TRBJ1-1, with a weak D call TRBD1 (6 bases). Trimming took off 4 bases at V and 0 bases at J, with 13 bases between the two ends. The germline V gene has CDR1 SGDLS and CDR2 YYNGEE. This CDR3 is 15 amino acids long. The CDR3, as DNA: TGTGCCAGCAGCTCTTCGACAGGAGTGAACACTGAAGCTTTCTTT. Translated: CASSSSTGVNTEAFF.

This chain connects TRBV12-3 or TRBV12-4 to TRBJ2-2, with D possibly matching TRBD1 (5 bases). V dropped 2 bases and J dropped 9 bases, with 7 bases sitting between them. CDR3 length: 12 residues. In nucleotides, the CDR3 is TGTGCCAGCAGTTTATGGGGCCGGGAGCTGTTTTTT. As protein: CASSLWGRELFF.

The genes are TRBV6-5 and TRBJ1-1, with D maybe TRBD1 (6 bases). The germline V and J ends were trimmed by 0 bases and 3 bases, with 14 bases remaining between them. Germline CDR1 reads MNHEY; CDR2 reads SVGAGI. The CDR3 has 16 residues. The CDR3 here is CASSYSGGLQYTEAFF. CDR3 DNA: TGTGCCAGCAGTTACTCAGGGGGTTTGCAGTACACTGAAGCTTTCTTT.

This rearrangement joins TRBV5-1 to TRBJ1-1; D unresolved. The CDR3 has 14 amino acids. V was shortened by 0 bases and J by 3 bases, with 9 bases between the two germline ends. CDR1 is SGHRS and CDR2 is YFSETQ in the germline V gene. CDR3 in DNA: TGCGCCAGCAGCTTGGCCCAGGAATACACTGAAGCTTTCTTT. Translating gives CASSLAQEYTEAFF.

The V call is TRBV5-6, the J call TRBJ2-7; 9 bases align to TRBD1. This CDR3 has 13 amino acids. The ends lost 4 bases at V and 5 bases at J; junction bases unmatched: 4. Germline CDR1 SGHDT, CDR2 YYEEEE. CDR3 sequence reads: CASSGTGWHEQYF. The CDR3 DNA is TGTGCCAGCAGCGGGACAGGGTGGCACGAGCAGTACTTC. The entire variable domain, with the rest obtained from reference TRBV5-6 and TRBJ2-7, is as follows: DAGVTQSPTHLIKTRGQQVTLRCSPKSGHDTVSWYQQALGQGPQFIFQYYEEEERQRGNFPDRFSGHQFPNYSSELNVNALLLGDSALYLCASSGTGWHEQYFGPGTRLTVT.

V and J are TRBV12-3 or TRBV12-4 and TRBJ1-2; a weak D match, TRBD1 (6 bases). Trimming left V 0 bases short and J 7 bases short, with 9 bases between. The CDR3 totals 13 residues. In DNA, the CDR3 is TGTGCCAGCAGTTTAGCGAAGGGGGTTGGCTACACCTTC. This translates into CASSLAKGVGYTF.